Detailed here is one T cell receptor beta chain. As yet, its antigen is unknown. Method: immunoSEQ multiplex PCR; TCRdb's copy keeps in-frame clones and lacks some. Of about 160,000 clones listed, about 86% are singletons. The CDR3 runs 17 residues. Germline trimming cut 3 bases from V and 7 bases from J; bases unmatched to any gene: 10. The V gene's germline CDR1 is SGHRS and CDR2 YFSETQ. This entry is derived from a study of cytomegalovirus exposure and HLA in healthy donors. For the study at large: The platform used for the 120 or so validation repertoires matched that of the approximately 620 first-cohort repertoires, a later analysis reported. Overall study results and limits: The TCR clusters that emerged in the first cohort tended, a later analysis found, to co-occur in the roughly 120 validation repertoires. Researchers counted roughly 160 TCR beta chains as cytomegalovirus-associated.

The donors were part of the validation cohort of around 110 subjects. That cohort was separate from the first cohort, which comprised fewer than 800 subjects. This chain joins TRBV5-1 and TRBJ2-1; 13 bases are shared with TRBD2. The TCR sequence derives from a woman between 18 and 30 years old in good health and CMV-seronegative. The sample taken for sequencing was PBMCs. The CDR3 loop is CASSSDPTSGRGNEQFF. The CDR3 DNA is TGCGCCAGCAGCTCTGACCCCACTAGCGGGAGGGGGAATGAGCAGTTCTTC. Combining the CDR3 with reference TRBV5-1 and TRBJ2-1 gives the whole variable domain KAGVTQTPRYLIKTRGQQVTLSCSPISGHRSVSWYQQTPGQGLQFLFEYFSETQRNKGNFPGRFSGRQFSNSRSEMNVSTLELGDSALYLCASSSDPTSGRGNEQFFGPGTRLTVL.